These T cell receptor beta chains were read from a single sample in a study of OX40 agonist ivuxolimab in advanced cancers. This table comes from immunoSEQ multiplex PCR, and its TCRdb copy is limited to in-frame clones, with some not included. Of 49,000 or so clones in the sample, roughly 90% are singletons; the top ten hold approximately 12%. The starting material was CD4+ or CD8+ T cells sorted from blood, obtained in a trial of the OX40 agonist ivuxolimab. The receptor source for this set is an adult with an advanced solid tumor such as melanoma, head and neck, liver or kidney cancer. CDR3s include the opening cysteine and the closing phenylalanine or tryptophan. D genes are given only for firm matches. Some rows mark clone size as missing; the rest say once, few, many or name a class of expanded clone.

clone_size: -
v_call: TRBV13
j_call: TRBJ1-4
d_call: TRBD1
cdr3_aa: CASSYKGQGGKLFF
cdr3_nt: TGTGCCAGCAGCTACAAAGGACAGGGAGGGAAACTGTTTTTT

clone_size: -
v_call: TRBV10-3
j_call: TRBJ1-4
d_call: -
cdr3_aa: CAISESSPGDNEKLFF
cdr3_nt: TGTGCCATCAGTGAGTCGTCTCCAGGGGATAACGAAAAACTGTTTTTT

clone_size: once
v_call: TRBV6-5
j_call: TRBJ1-5
d_call: -
cdr3_aa: CASSYSNRVLEPQHF
cdr3_nt: TGTGCCAGCAGTTACTCAAACAGGGTTCTAGAGCCCCAGCATTTT

clone_size: -
v_call: TRBV5-6
j_call: TRBJ2-1
d_call: -
cdr3_aa: CASSLPNRLSLNNEQFF
cdr3_nt: TGTGCCAGCAGCTTACCCAACAGGCTCTCCCTAAACAATGAGCAGTTCTTC

clone_size: -
v_call: TRBV13
j_call: TRBJ2-3
d_call: TRBD2
cdr3_aa: CASQSSGVTDTQYF
cdr3_nt: TGTGCCAGCCAGTCTAGCGGGGTCACAGATACGCAGTATTTT

clone_size: -
v_call: TRBV7-6
j_call: TRBJ2-3
d_call: -
cdr3_aa: CASSLETRGTQYF
cdr3_nt: TGTGCCAGCAGCTTAGAGACAAGGGGGACGCAGTATTTT

clone_size: -
v_call: TRBV9
j_call: TRBJ1-1
d_call: -
cdr3_aa: CASSPSYRVGTEAFF
cdr3_nt: TGTGCCAGCAGCCCCTCCTACAGGGTCGGCACTGAAGCTTTCTTT

clone_size: -
v_call: TRBV9
j_call: TRBJ2-7
d_call: TRBD1
cdr3_aa: CASSGQGGYGEQYF
cdr3_nt: TGTGCCAGCAGCGGACAGGGGGGGTATGGCGAGCAGTACTTC

clone_size: -
v_call: TRBV2
j_call: TRBJ1-1
d_call: -
cdr3_aa: CASRKQGITEAFF
cdr3_nt: TGTGCCAGCAGAAAACAGGGTATTACTGAAGCTTTCTTT

clone_size: -
v_call: TRBV4-3
j_call: TRBJ2-7
d_call: -
cdr3_aa: CASSQDRQLYEQYF
cdr3_nt: TGCGCCAGCAGCCAAGATCGACAGCTATACGAGCAGTACTTC

clone_size: -
v_call: TRBV6-4
j_call: TRBJ1-5
d_call: TRBD1
cdr3_aa: CASDDRDGLNIDQPQHF
cdr3_nt: TGTGCCAGCGACGACAGGGATGGCCTAAATATAGATCAGCCCCAGCATTTT

clone_size: -
v_call: TRBV4-3
j_call: TRBJ1-1
d_call: -
cdr3_aa: CASSQGRAEGTEAFF
cdr3_nt: TGCGCCAGCAGCCAAGGGCGTGCGGAGGGCACTGAAGCTTTCTTT

clone_size: -
v_call: TRBV4-2
j_call: TRBJ1-1
d_call: -
cdr3_aa: CASSPGGGTEAFF
cdr3_nt: TGTGCCAGCAGCCCCGGGGGGGGGACTGAAGCTTTCTTT

clone_size: -
v_call: TRBV28
j_call: TRBJ2-5
d_call: TRBD1
cdr3_aa: CASSLTDRGLGTQYF
cdr3_nt: TGTGCCAGCAGTCTGACGGACAGGGGGCTGGGGACCCAGTACTTC

clone_size: -
v_call: TRBV4-1
j_call: TRBJ1-5
d_call: -
cdr3_aa: CASSQEEGSGNQPQHF
cdr3_nt: TGCGCCAGCAGCCAAGAGGAGGGGAGTGGAAATCAGCCCCAGCATTTT

clone_size: -
v_call: TRBV12-1
j_call: TRBJ1-2
d_call: -
cdr3_aa: CASSLVAGYGYTF
cdr3_nt: TGTGCCAGCAGCTTGGTGGCAGGCTATGGCTACACCTTC

clone_size: -
v_call: TRBV7-3
j_call: TRBJ2-7
d_call: TRBD2
cdr3_aa: CASSPSGVEQYF
cdr3_nt: TGTGCCAGCAGCCCGAGCGGGGTTGAGCAGTACTTC

clone_size: -
v_call: TRBV6-6
j_call: TRBJ2-5
d_call: TRBD1
cdr3_aa: CASRPTGGSETQYF
cdr3_nt: TGTGCCAGCAGACCGACAGGGGGCTCGGAGACCCAGTACTTC

clone_size: -
v_call: TRBV7-9
j_call: TRBJ2-7
d_call: -
cdr3_aa: CASSSTRATEPLYEQYF
cdr3_nt: TGTGCCAGCAGCTCTACCCGGGCCACCGAGCCACTCTACGAGCAGTACTTC

clone_size: -
v_call: TRBV11-2
j_call: TRBJ2-1
d_call: TRBD2
cdr3_aa: CASSLGGTSGPSSYNEQFF
cdr3_nt: TGTGCCAGCAGCCTCGGGGGGACTAGCGGGCCAAGCTCCTACAATGAGCAGTTCTTC

clone_size: -
v_call: TRBV4-1
j_call: TRBJ2-3
d_call: -
cdr3_aa: CASSQGTDTLRDTQYF
cdr3_nt: TGCGCCAGCAGCCAAGGGACAGACACCTTAAGGGATACGCAGTATTTT

clone_size: -
v_call: TRBV29-1
j_call: TRBJ2-7
d_call: TRBD2
cdr3_aa: CSGLAGSYEQYF
cdr3_nt: TGCAGCGGACTAGCGGGCTCCTACGAGCAGTACTTC

clone_size: -
v_call: TRBV7-3
j_call: TRBJ2-5
d_call: TRBD1
cdr3_aa: CASSLIVRGQLETQYF
cdr3_nt: TGTGCCAGCAGCTTAATAGTGAGGGGGCAGTTAGAGACCCAGTACTTC

clone_size: -
v_call: TRBV15
j_call: TRBJ2-7
d_call: TRBD2
cdr3_aa: CATSRRTSPHEQYF
cdr3_nt: TGTGCCACCAGCCGACGGACTAGCCCCCACGAGCAGTACTTC

clone_size: once
v_call: TRBV7-9
j_call: TRBJ2-2
d_call: -
cdr3_aa: CASGLWSETNTGELFF
cdr3_nt: TGTGCCAGCGGTCTGTGGTCGGAAACGAACACCGGGGAGCTGTTTTTT

clone_size: -
v_call: TRBV11-2
j_call: TRBJ2-7
d_call: TRBD2
cdr3_aa: CASSFPSGSPYEQYF
cdr3_nt: TGTGCCAGCAGCTTCCCTAGCGGGAGCCCCTACGAGCAGTACTTC

clone_size: -
v_call: TRBV4-2
j_call: TRBJ1-1
d_call: -
cdr3_aa: CASSQDGGRGEAFF
cdr3_nt: TGTGCCAGCAGCCAAGATGGAGGTAGGGGTGAAGCTTTCTTT

clone_size: -
v_call: TRBV6-1
j_call: TRBJ2-1
d_call: -
cdr3_aa: CASSEGRGAGEQFF
cdr3_nt: TGTGCCAGCAGTGAGGGCAGGGGGGCCGGTGAGCAGTTCTTC

clone_size: -
v_call: TRBV19
j_call: TRBJ2-1
d_call: TRBD2
cdr3_aa: CASGLAGVNEQFF
cdr3_nt: TGTGCCAGCGGACTAGCGGGGGTGAACGAGCAGTTCTTC

clone_size: -
v_call: TRBV6-5
j_call: TRBJ1-5
d_call: -
cdr3_aa: CASSPGGTLGLQHF
cdr3_nt: TGTGCCAGCAGCCCCGGCGGGACATTGGGCCTCCAGCATTTT

clone_size: -
v_call: TRBV5-1
j_call: TRBJ2-7
d_call: -
cdr3_aa: CASSYGSEQYF
cdr3_nt: TGCGCCAGCAGCTACGGGTCCGAGCAGTACTTC

clone_size: once
v_call: TRBV7-8
j_call: TRBJ1-5
d_call: -
cdr3_aa: CASSSVGSNQPQHF
cdr3_nt: TGTGCCAGCAGCTCCGTGGGGAGCAATCAGCCCCAGCATTTT

clone_size: -
v_call: TRBV9
j_call: TRBJ1-2
d_call: -
cdr3_aa: CASSPRVGANYGYTF
cdr3_nt: TGTGCCAGCAGCCCCCGGGTGGGAGCTAACTATGGCTACACCTTC

clone_size: once
v_call: TRBV27
j_call: TRBJ2-7
d_call: TRBD1
cdr3_aa: CASSLWTGASDEQYF
cdr3_nt: TGTGCCAGCAGTTTATGGACAGGGGCGAGCGACGAGCAGTACTTC

clone_size: once
v_call: TRBV4-1
j_call: TRBJ1-1
d_call: -
cdr3_aa: CASSQERVNTEAFF
cdr3_nt: TGCGCCAGCAGCCAAGAGAGGGTGAACACTGAAGCTTTCTTT

clone_size: -
v_call: TRBV5-1
j_call: TRBJ1-5
d_call: -
cdr3_aa: CASSLATGDGPQHF
cdr3_nt: TGCGCCAGCAGCTTGGCGACGGGGGATGGGCCCCAGCATTTT

clone_size: -
v_call: TRBV6-5
j_call: TRBJ2-3
d_call: -
cdr3_aa: CASSYEPGAGDTQYF
cdr3_nt: TGTGCCAGCAGTTACGAACCGGGAGCCGGAGATACGCAGTATTTT

clone_size: -
v_call: TRBV6-5
j_call: TRBJ1-5
d_call: -
cdr3_aa: CAEGRPQHF
cdr3_nt: TGTGCCGAAGGGAGGCCCCAGCATTTT

clone_size: once
v_call: TRBV9
j_call: TRBJ2-7
d_call: TRBD1
cdr3_aa: CASSVDRDRGYEQYF
cdr3_nt: TGTGCCAGCAGCGTAGACCGGGACAGGGGCTACGAGCAGTACTTC

clone_size: few
v_call: TRBV5-6
j_call: TRBJ2-1
d_call: -
cdr3_aa: CASSQGANSYNEQFF
cdr3_nt: TGTGCCAGCAGCCAGGGCGCCAACTCCTACAATGAGCAGTTCTTC

clone_size: -
v_call: TRBV9
j_call: TRBJ1-2
d_call: TRBD1
cdr3_aa: CASSPRTGASRGYTF
cdr3_nt: TGTGCCAGCAGCCCCCGGACAGGGGCCTCCCGAGGCTACACCTTC

clone_size: -
v_call: TRBV4-1
j_call: TRBJ1-1
d_call: -
cdr3_aa: CASSPILERNTEAFF
cdr3_nt: TGCGCCAGCAGCCCCATACTTGAGAGGAACACTGAAGCTTTCTTT

clone_size: -
v_call: TRBV7-8
j_call: TRBJ2-3
d_call: -
cdr3_aa: CASSLGITDTQYF
cdr3_nt: TGTGCCAGCAGCTTAGGGATCACAGATACGCAGTATTTT

clone_size: -
v_call: TRBV6-4
j_call: TRBJ2-3
d_call: TRBD2
cdr3_aa: CASSFRLAGAGDTQYF
cdr3_nt: TGTGCCAGCAGTTTTAGACTAGCGGGGGCCGGAGATACGCAGTATTTT

clone_size: -
v_call: TRBV5-5
j_call: TRBJ2-5
d_call: -
cdr3_aa: CASSLGAPAQYF
cdr3_nt: TGTGCCAGCAGCTTGGGGGCTCCCGCCCAGTACTTC

clone_size: -
v_call: TRBV5-1
j_call: TRBJ2-7
d_call: -
cdr3_aa: CASSLGANEQYF
cdr3_nt: TGCGCCAGCAGCTTGGGGGCGAACGAGCAGTACTTC

clone_size: -
v_call: TRBV29-1
j_call: TRBJ1-1
d_call: -
cdr3_aa: CSVLEQSMNTEAFF
cdr3_nt: TGCAGCGTCCTCGAACAGTCCATGAACACTGAAGCTTTCTTT

clone_size: -
v_call: TRBV11-3
j_call: TRBJ2-3
d_call: -
cdr3_aa: CASLGATTDTQYF
cdr3_nt: TGTGCCAGCCTAGGAGCCACCACAGATACGCAGTATTTT

clone_size: -
v_call: TRBV13
j_call: TRBJ2-7
d_call: -
cdr3_aa: CASAGGRGTSYEQYF
cdr3_nt: TGTGCCAGCGCCGGGGGGCGGGGGACCTCCTACGAGCAGTACTTC

clone_size: -
v_call: TRBV7-9
j_call: TRBJ1-2
d_call: -
cdr3_aa: CASTKRAGEGYTF
cdr3_nt: TGTGCCAGCACCAAGAGGGCCGGTGAAGGCTACACCTTC

clone_size: -
v_call: TRBV7-2
j_call: TRBJ2-3
d_call: -
cdr3_aa: CASSLGGLPQYF
cdr3_nt: TGTGCCAGCAGCTTAGGGGGTCTCCCCCAGTATTTT

clone_size: -
v_call: TRBV9
j_call: TRBJ2-1
d_call: -
cdr3_aa: CASSVGGDSYNEQFF
cdr3_nt: TGTGCCAGCAGCGTAGGCGGGGACTCCTACAATGAGCAGTTCTTC

clone_size: -
v_call: TRBV9
j_call: TRBJ1-5
d_call: -
cdr3_aa: CASSTGLEPQHF
cdr3_nt: TGTGCCAGCAGCACAGGGTTGGAGCCCCAGCATTTT

clone_size: -
v_call: TRBV4-1
j_call: TRBJ2-1
d_call: TRBD2
cdr3_aa: CASSQEPQRGEQFF
cdr3_nt: TGCGCCAGCAGCCAAGAGCCCCAGCGGGGTGAGCAGTTCTTC

clone_size: -
v_call: TRBV7-2
j_call: TRBJ2-3
d_call: -
cdr3_aa: CASSSRKIGTDTQYF
cdr3_nt: TGTGCCAGCAGCTCCCGGAAGATTGGCACAGATACGCAGTATTTT

clone_size: -
v_call: TRBV10-2
j_call: TRBJ2-7
d_call: TRBD1
cdr3_aa: CASRDRGEEQYF
cdr3_nt: TGCGCCAGCCGGGACAGGGGGGAGGAGCAGTACTTC